In its sample, the clone carrying this T cell receptor beta chain was seen a few times. TCRdb passed the 5' RACE reads through MiXCR, listing each CDR3 protein once. The sample holds around 44,000 distinct CDR3 sequences, more than 6.5% seen once. The J segment lost 0 bases and the V segment lost 5 bases, leaving 3 bases of the junction unmatched. Germline values: CDR1 WNHNN, CDR2 SYGVQD (reference sequence). The CDR3 contains 15 residues. This entry is derived from a study of early T cells in non-severe SARS-CoV-2 infection. The TCR was taken from an adult who was a healthcare worker with PCR-confirmed SARS-CoV-2 infection or an uninfected control (not recorded which). The sample comprised whole blood. The chain recombines TRBV10-1 with TRBJ2-2, with 7 bases identical to TRBD1. CDR3 in DNA: TGCGCCAGCAGTCTTGGACAGGCGAACACCGGGGAGCTGTTTTTT. Protein sequence: CASSLGQANTGELFF.